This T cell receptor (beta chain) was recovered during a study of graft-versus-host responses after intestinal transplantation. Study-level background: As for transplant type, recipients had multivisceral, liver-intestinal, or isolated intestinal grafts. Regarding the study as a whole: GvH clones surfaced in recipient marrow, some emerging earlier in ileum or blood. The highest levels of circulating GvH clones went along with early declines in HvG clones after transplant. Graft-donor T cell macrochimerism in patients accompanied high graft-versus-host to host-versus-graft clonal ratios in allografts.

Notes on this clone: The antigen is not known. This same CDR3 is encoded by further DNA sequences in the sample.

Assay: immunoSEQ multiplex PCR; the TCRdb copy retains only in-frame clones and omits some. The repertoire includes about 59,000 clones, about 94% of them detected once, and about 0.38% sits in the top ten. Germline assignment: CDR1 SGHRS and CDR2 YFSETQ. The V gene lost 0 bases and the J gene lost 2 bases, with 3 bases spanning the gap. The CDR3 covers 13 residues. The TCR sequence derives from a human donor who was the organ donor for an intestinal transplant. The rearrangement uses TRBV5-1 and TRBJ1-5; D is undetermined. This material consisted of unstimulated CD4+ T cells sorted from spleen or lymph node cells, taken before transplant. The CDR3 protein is CASSLDGNQPQHF. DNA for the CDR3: TGCGCCAGCAGCTTGGACGGCAATCAGCCCCAGCATTTT.